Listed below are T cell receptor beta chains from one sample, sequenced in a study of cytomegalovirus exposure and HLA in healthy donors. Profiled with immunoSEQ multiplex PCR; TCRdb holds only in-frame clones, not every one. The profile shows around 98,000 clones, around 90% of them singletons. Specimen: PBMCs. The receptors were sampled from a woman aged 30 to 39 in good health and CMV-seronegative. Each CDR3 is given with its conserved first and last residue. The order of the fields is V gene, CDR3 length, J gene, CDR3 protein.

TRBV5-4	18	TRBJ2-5	CASSRGGLAGFGQETQYF
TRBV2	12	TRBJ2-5	CASSRVAETQYF
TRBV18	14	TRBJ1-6	CASSPGGDDSPLHF
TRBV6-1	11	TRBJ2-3	CASLRTDTQYF
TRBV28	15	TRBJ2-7	CASRGEDRGPHEQYF
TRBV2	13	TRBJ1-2	CASSTAGVGGYTF
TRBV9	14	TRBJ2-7	CASSPRTATYEQYF
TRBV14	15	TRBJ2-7	CASSPGTGKSSEQYF
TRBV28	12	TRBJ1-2	CASSRQFYGYTF
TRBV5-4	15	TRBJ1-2	CASRVGGEVSAGYTF
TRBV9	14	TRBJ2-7	CASSGANRGYEQYF
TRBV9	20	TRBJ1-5	CASSPIASGTIQVGNQPQHF
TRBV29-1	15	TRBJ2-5	CSVAVGGGGSGTQYF
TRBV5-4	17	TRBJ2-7	CASSWDRSEYLSYEQYF
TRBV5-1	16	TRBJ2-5	CASSLIGGGSQETQYF
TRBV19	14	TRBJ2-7	CASKTGASSYEQYF
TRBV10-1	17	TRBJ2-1	CASSGGTFGGSYNEQFF
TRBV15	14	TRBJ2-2	CATRGDSYTGELFF
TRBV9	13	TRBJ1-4	CASSVGTGEKLFF
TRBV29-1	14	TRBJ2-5	CSVGLVTAQETQYF
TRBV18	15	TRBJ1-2	CASSPPDRVLNGYTF
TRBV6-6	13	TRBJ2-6	CASSSTGFNVLTF